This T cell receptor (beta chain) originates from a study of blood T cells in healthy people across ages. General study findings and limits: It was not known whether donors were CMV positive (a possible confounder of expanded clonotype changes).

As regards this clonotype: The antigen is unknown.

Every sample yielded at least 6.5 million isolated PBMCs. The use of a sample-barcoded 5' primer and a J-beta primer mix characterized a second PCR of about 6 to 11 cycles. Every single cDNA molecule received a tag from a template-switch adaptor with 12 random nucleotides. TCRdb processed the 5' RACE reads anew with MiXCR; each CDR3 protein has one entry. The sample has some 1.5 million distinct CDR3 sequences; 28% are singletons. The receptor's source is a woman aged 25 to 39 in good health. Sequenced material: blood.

This CDR3 reads CASSYSRDRAFF. The CDR3 nucleotides read TGTGCCAGCAGTTACAGTCGGGATAGGGCTTTCTTT. This rearrangement joins TRBV6-6 to TRBJ1-1; D unresolved. Trimming left V 2 bases short and J 11 bases short, with 12 bases between. This CDR3 has 12 amino acids. Germline V gene data show CDR1 as MNHNY and CDR2 as SVGAGI (reference sequence).